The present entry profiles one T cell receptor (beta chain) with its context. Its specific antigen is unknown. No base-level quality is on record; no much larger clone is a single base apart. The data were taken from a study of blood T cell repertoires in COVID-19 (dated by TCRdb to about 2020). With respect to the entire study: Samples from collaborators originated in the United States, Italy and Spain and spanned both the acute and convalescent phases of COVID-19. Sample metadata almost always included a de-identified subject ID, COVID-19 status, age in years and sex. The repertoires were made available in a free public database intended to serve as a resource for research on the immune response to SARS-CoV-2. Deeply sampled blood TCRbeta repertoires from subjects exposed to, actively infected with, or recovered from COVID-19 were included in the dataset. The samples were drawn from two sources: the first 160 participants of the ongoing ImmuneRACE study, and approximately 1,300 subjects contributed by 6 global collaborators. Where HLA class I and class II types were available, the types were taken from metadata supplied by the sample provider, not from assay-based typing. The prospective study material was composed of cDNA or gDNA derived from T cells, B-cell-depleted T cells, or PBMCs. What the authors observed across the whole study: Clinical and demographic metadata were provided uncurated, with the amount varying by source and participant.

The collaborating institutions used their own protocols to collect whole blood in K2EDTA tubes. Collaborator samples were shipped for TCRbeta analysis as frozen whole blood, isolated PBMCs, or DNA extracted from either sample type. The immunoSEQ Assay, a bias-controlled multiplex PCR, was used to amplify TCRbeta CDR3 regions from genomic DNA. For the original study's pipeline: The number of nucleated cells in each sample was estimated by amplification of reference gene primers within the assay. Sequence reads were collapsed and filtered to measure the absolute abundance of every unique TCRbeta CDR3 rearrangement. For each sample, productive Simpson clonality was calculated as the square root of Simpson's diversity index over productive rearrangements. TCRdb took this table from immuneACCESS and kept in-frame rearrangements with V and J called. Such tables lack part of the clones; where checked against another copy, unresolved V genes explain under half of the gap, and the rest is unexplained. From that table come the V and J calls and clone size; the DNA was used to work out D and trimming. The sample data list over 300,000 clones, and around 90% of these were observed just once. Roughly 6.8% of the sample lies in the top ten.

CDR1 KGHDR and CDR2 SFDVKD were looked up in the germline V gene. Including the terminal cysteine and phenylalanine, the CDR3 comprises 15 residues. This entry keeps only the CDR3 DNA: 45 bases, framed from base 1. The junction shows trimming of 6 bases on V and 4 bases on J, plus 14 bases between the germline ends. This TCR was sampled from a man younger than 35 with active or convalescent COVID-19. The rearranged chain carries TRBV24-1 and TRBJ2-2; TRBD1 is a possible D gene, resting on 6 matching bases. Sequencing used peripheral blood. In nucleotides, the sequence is TGTGCCACCAGTCGTCAGGGGTTTGGCACCGGGGAGCTGTTTTTT. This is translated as CATSRQGFGTGELFF.